A selection of T cell receptor beta chains follows, all from one sample in a study of blood T cell repertoires in COVID-19. Libraries were prepared by immunoSEQ multiplex PCR; TCRdb keeps only in-frame clonotypes and omits some of them. This sample has hundreds of thousands of clones, with 89% found just once. Sequencing was carried out using PBMCs or T cells enriched from blood (not recorded which). The receptors shown here come from a woman aged 40 to 55 who had recovered from COVID-19. CDR3s leave out the opening cysteine and the closing phenylalanine or tryptophan. Only some rows state a clone size, as once, few, many or a class for expanded clones.

TRBJ2-2 | - | TRBV7-2 | ASSLQGATGELF
TRBJ2-1 | - | TRBV29-1 | SVDLAGQYNEQF
TRBJ1-6 | - | TRBV19 | ASTPGTSIFSPLH
TRBJ2-2 | - | TRBV6-5 | ASSYKTGELF
TRBJ2-5 | - | TRBV29-1 | SVEGLAPDETQY
TRBJ2-5 | few | TRBV7-9 | ASSLTYGTGAETQY
TRBJ2-7 | - | TRBV11-2 | ASSTGLASPYEQY
TRBJ2-1 | - | TRBV5-4 | ASSSGTGSVSYNEQF
TRBJ1-1 | - | TRBV5-6 | ASRGKPGQGNTEAF
TRBJ2-7 | - | TRBV9 | ASSVESGGFYEQY
TRBJ2-3 | - | TRBV6-5 | ASTQRGGPDTQY
TRBJ2-7 | - | TRBV7-2 | ASSLKRKPPFEQY
TRBJ2-1 | - | TRBV18 | ASSPYPGTGTTVAGNEQF
TRBJ2-7 | - | TRBV9 | ASSVVVSYEQY
TRBJ1-3 | - | TRBV9 | ASSDVGPISGNTIY
TRBJ1-3 | - | TRBV28 | ASGAISSGNTIY
TRBJ2-7 | - | TRBV7-2 | ASSLAGGLYEQY
TRBJ2-7 | - | TRBV10-3 | AISPTGTSGRGSYEQY
TRBJ2-5 | - | TRBV30 | AWRRGPETQY
TRBJ1-1 | - | TRBV19 | ASSILLSPGGTEAF
TRBJ1-5 | - | TRBV28 | ASSFELRGNQPQH
TRBJ2-2 | - | TRBV4-2 | ASSQRRYEGTGELF
TRBJ2-5 | - | TRBV3-1/TRBV3-2 | ASSPYFPRGGQETQY
TRBJ2-1 | - | TRBV7-3 | ASSPLGLAGGLEQF
TRBJ2-7 | - | TRBV7-9 | ASSLAPGQGPYEQY
TRBJ2-7 | - | TRBV5-4 | ASSWGGYEQY
TRBJ1-1 | - | TRBV28 | ASSRDRPNTEAF
TRBJ1-5 | - | TRBV6-5 | ATTEGSNQPQH